This T cell receptor (beta chain) was recovered during a study of shared clonotypes between healthy human individuals. Study-wide background: Each donor had three CD4 naive, three CD4 memory, two CD8 naive and one CD8 memory plate.

Study-level points and caveats: Sampling used blood alone; tissue repertoires probably differ.

Every subset's genomic DNA went evenly onto several immunoSEQ plates. How the authors handled the data: Without quality scores, immunoSEQ junctional reads could not be filtered like full-length reads. Repertoires were generated with immunoSEQ multiplex PCR, while TCRdb's copy carries only in-frame clones and drops some. V and J calls and clone size are copied from that table; D and trimming were computed from the DNA. The data contain about 2.4 million clones, around 94% of them singletons. This CDR3 region has 16 residues. Germline CDR1 MNHNY, CDR2 SVGAGI (reference sequence). The V end was cut by 4 bases, the J end by 0 bases, with 13 bases between. A remark on this clone: The antigen is undetermined.

The clonotype comes from a man younger than 30 in good health. The V gene is TRBV6-6, the J gene TRBJ1-5; a possible D gene is TRBD1 (6 bases). The sample consisted of naive CD4+ T cells sorted from blood. Specified subset: CD45RA+ positively selected. The CDR3 DNA sequence: TGTGCCAGCAGTTTGGACAGTCAGGTTAGCAATCAGCCCCAGCATTTT. Translated: CASSLDSQVSNQPQHF.